A single sample gave rise to the 29 T cell receptor beta chains below, sequenced in a study of blood T cell repertoires in COVID-19. Using immunoSEQ multiplex PCR, the repertoire was profiled, and TCRdb retains in-frame clones only, with some absent. Found here are about 200,000 clones, approximately 80% of them singletons; the top ten hold about 5.5%. Input material: PBMCs or T cells enriched from blood (not recorded which). All receptors come from a woman aged 55-70 years with acute COVID-19.

This clone occurred a few times. Other nucleotide sequences from this sample produce the same CDR3. The chain joins TRBV3-1 (or the pseudogene TRBV3-2) to TRBJ2-2, with D possibly TRBD1 on 5 matching bases. The length of the CDR3 is 12 residues. The germline V gene has CDR1 LGHDT and CDR2 YNNKEL (reference sequence). V was trimmed by 5 bases and J by 4 bases, leaving 5 bases between them. DNA of the CDR3: TGTGCCAGCAGCAGGGGCACCGGGGAGCTGTTTTTT. Protein sequence: CASSRGTGELFF.

V and J are TRBV12-3 or TRBV12-4 and TRBJ2-1; D possibly corresponds to TRBD2 (5 bases). CDR3 length: 13 amino acids. V lost 2 bases and J lost 7, with 9 bases in between. The CDR3 sequence: CASSLPEVNEQFF. As DNA, the CDR3 is TGTGCCAGCAGTTTACCGGAGGTGAATGAGCAGTTCTTC.

A few counts support this clone. The CDR3 here is CASSYSPRTGSSGYTF. The CDR3 coding sequence is TGTGCCAGCAGTTACTCGCCCCGGACAGGGTCGTCCGGCTACACCTTC. The genes are TRBV6-5 and TRBJ1-2; 8 nucleotides line up with TRBD1. CDR3 size: 16 residues. Germline loops: CDR1 MNHEY, CDR2 SVGAGI. V lost 0 bases to trimming and J lost 8 bases; unmatched junction nucleotides: 11.

The chain recombines TRBV18 with TRBJ2-6; D might be TRBD1 (5 bases). The CDR3 length is 15 residues. Germline V gene lookup returns CDR1 KGHSH and CDR2 LQKENI. V lost 5 bases, J lost 4 bases, and 12 bases lay in between. The CDR3 DNA follows: TGTGCCAGCTCAAGAGACAGAGGAGGGGCCAACGTCCTGACTTTC. This gives the protein CASSRDRGGANVLTF.

The genes are TRBV24-1 and TRBJ2-5, with 7 bases identical to TRBD1. The CDR3 contains 15 residues. The V gene end was trimmed by 2 bases and the J gene end by 7 bases; junction bases not matched to a gene: 9. The germline CDR1 and CDR2 sequences are KGHDR and SFDVKD. The DNA for the CDR3 is TGTGCCACCAGTGATTCCGGACAGGCCCGGGTGACCCAGTACTTC. This sequence encodes CATSDSGQARVTQYF.

The chain uses TRBV7-9 and TRBJ1-4, with D perhaps TRBD1 (6 bases). V shed 5 bases and J shed 0 bases, with 16 bases lying between them. Germline V gene data show CDR1 as SEHNR and CDR2 as FQNEAQ (reference sequence). CDR3 length: 17 amino acids. CDR3 sequence (DNA): TGTGCCAGCAGCCCCCAAGGACAGATTACAACTAATGAAAAACTGTTTTTT. Amino acids: CASSPQGQITTNEKLFF.

This chain links TRBV7-9 with TRBJ1-1, with D maybe TRBD1 (6 bases). CDR3 length equals 15 residues. In germline, CDR1 is SEHNR, CDR2 FQNEAQ (reference sequence). Trimming stripped 4 bases from V and 0 bases from J, with 12 bases between. CDR3 protein: CASSSQGLMNTEAFF. DNA for the CDR3: TGTGCCAGCAGCTCCCAGGGGTTAATGAACACTGAAGCTTTCTTT.

The gene calls are TRBV7-9 and TRBJ1-2, with D unresolved. Germline V CDR1 and CDR2: SEHNR, FQNEAQ (reference sequence). This CDR3 comprises 14 residues. V was trimmed by 5 bases and J by 8 bases, leaving 18 bases between them. The CDR3 region has the DNA TGTGCCAGCAGCCGTGCAGAGGCCGTCGGGGGCTACACCTTC. Amino acids: CASSRAEAVGGYTF.

This chain uses TRBV19 with TRBJ1-5; 10 positions match TRBD1. Germline V gene lookup returns CDR1 LNHDA and CDR2 SQIVND (reference sequence). The CDR3 spans 17 residues. J lost 0 bases, V lost 3 bases, and 5 bases had no gene match. CDR3 loop: CASSIDRGLYSNQPQHF. CDR3 coding DNA: TGTGCCAGTAGTATTGACAGGGGGCTCTATAGCAATCAGCCCCAGCATTTT.

The V and J genes are TRBV2 and TRBJ1-3, with a weak D call TRBD1 (6 bases). V lost 6 bases, J lost 2 bases, and 14 bases lay in between. In germline, CDR1 is SNHLY, CDR2 FYNNEI. This CDR3 is 15 amino acids long. As DNA, the CDR3 is TGTGCCAGCAGGGGGGCAGTTGGGGCTGGAAACACCATATATTTT. Amino acid sequence: CASRGAVGAGNTIYF. Full variable domain (rest looked up from reference TRBV2 and TRBJ1-3): EPEVTQTPSHQVTQMGQEVILRCVPISNHLYFYWYRQILGQKVEFLVSFYNNEISEKSEIFDDQFSVERPDGSNFTLKIRSTKLEDSAMYFCASRGAVGAGNTIYFGEGSWLTVV.

The chain employs TRBV10-1 and TRBJ1-1; 8 bases fit TRBD1. CDR3 size: 14 residues. Germline V lookup: CDR1 WNHNN, CDR2 SYGVQD (reference sequence). The J segment lost 1 base and the V segment lost 4 bases, leaving 2 bases of the junction unmatched. Written as DNA, the CDR3 is TGCGCCAGCAGTGGTGACAGGGGGAACACTGAAGCTTTCTTT. It specifies CASSGDRGNTEAFF.

The V and J genes are TRBV9 and TRBJ2-1, with 9 bases lining up with TRBD2. V lost 4 bases, J lost 1 base, and 18 bases stayed unmatched. Germline assignment: CDR1 SGDLS and CDR2 YYNGEE. The CDR3 covers 20 residues. The CDR3 sequence is CASSTRGRAFSRRSYNEQFF. The CDR3 DNA sequence: TGTGCCAGCAGCACGCGCGGGAGGGCCTTTTCCCGTCGTTCCTACAATGAGCAGTTCTTC.

V and J are TRBV6-5 and TRBJ2-3, with 11 bases fitting TRBD2. With V trimmed by 2 bases and J by 3 bases, 1 base remained unmatched. The germline gives CDR1 MNHEY, CDR2 SVGAGI. This CDR3 is built from 15 residues. The DNA of the CDR3 is TGTGCCAGCAGTTACCTAGCGGGGGGAACAGATACGCAGTATTTT. This translates into CASSYLAGGTDTQYF.

J is TRBJ2-7 and V is TRBV3-1 (or the pseudogene TRBV3-2), with a weak D call TRBD1 (6 bases). V was cut by 3 bases and J by 0 bases, with 15 bases left in between. Germline CDR1 LGHDT, CDR2 YNNKEL (reference sequence). This CDR3 contains 16 residues. The CDR3 region has the DNA TGTGCCAGCAGCCAGGTTCCGGGACATGACTCCTACGAGCAGTACTTC. It encodes CASSQVPGHDSYEQYF.

V is TRBV18 and J is TRBJ2-7; 11 nucleotides match TRBD2. The CDR3 extends over 15 amino acids. The V gene end was trimmed by 0 bases and the J gene end by 3 bases; junction bases not matched to a gene: 1. Germline CDR1 KGHSH, CDR2 LQKENI. Written as DNA, the CDR3 is TGTGCCAGCTCACCACCGGGACTAGCGGTCTACGAGCAGTACTTC. This sequence encodes CASSPPGLAVYEQYF.

V gene TRBV30 combines with J gene TRBJ1-3; D is unclear. CDR3 length equals 13 residues. Germline CDR1 is GTSNPN and CDR2 is SVGIG (reference sequence). Trimming took 0 bases from V and 3 from J, leaving 6 bases between them. The CDR3 nucleotides read TGTGCCTGGAGTGTACTAAATGGAAACACCATATATTTT. Its protein is CAWSVLNGNTIYF.

The V and J genes are TRBV18 and TRBJ2-5; the D is unclear. The CDR3 totals 14 residues. V was cut by 0 bases and J by 5 bases, with 10 bases left in between. Germline values: CDR1 KGHSH, CDR2 LQKENI. The CDR3 coding sequence is TGTGCCAGCTCACCACCGGTGGCTTGGGAGACCCAGTACTTC. Amino acids: CASSPPVAWETQYF.

On this clone itself: Other DNA sequences of this sample code for an identical CDR3. The chain recombines TRBV7-9 with TRBJ1-2; possibly TRBD1 for D (6 bases). CDR3 size: 11 residues. Per germline, CDR1 SEHNR and CDR2 FQNEAQ (reference sequence). V lost 5 bases to trimming and J lost 8 bases, with 9 bases between them. In DNA, the CDR3 is TGTGCCAGCAGCCTGAGGGGGGGCTACACCTTC. This codes for CASSLRGGYTF.

The chain joins TRBV19 to TRBJ1-6; TRBD1 agrees at 7 bases. Germline CDR1 is LNHDA and CDR2 is SQIVND (reference sequence). V shed 4 bases and J 9 bases; nucleotides not matched to a gene: 9. There are 15 residues in the CDR3. CDR3 sequence: CASSRPTGDGSPLHF. The DNA of the CDR3 is TGTGCCAGTAGTAGGCCAACAGGGGATGGTTCACCCCTCCACTTT.

This clone was found a few times. The chain carries TRBV4-2 and TRBJ2-2; a possible D gene is TRBD2 (6 bases). This CDR3 has 16 residues. V shed 2 bases and J shed 1 base, with 11 bases lying between them. Per the germline V gene, CDR1 is LGHNA and CDR2 is YNFKEQ. CDR3 sequence: CASSQRDSLNTGELFF. CDR3 sequence (DNA): TGTGCCAGCAGCCAAAGGGACTCTTTGAACACCGGGGAGCTGTTTTTT.

The V and J genes are TRBV7-2 and TRBJ1-6, with TRBD1 identical over 7 bases. After removal of 3 bases from V and 7 bases from J, the junction contained 3 bases not matched to a gene. CDR3 length: 14 amino acids. The germline V gene has CDR1 SGHTA and CDR2 FQGNSA. The CDR3 DNA reads as TGTGCCAGCAGCTTTTGGGGACAGAATTCACCCCTCCACTTT. Translating gives CASSFWGQNSPLHF.

This chain links TRBV7-2 with TRBJ2-3, with 12 bases identical to TRBD1. This CDR3 has 16 amino acids. V was pared by 5 bases and J by 4 bases, with 7 bases of the junction left unmatched. CDR1 is SGHTA and CDR2 is FQGNSA in the germline V gene. For the CDR3, the DNA is TGTGCCAGCAGCACGGGACAGGGGGCTTTCCCAGATACGCAGTATTTT. It codes for CASSTGQGAFPDTQYF.

DNA of the CDR3: TGTGCCAACAGCGACAGGGGCGAGCAGTACGTC. As protein: CANSDRGEQYV. This chain links TRBV2 with TRBJ2-7, with 8 bases that match TRBD1. The V and J ends lost 10 bases and 6 bases, in that order; junction bases with no gene match: 5. CDR1 SNHLY and CDR2 FYNNEI come from the germline V gene. The CDR3 consists of 11 residues.

Comment on this clone: One end of the junction does not line up with germline, which may come from a read error. This chain joins TRBV7-4 and TRBJ2-7, with a possible D match to TRBD2 (6 bases). Per the germline V gene, CDR1 is SGHVT and CDR2 is SQSDAQ. The CDR3 runs to 8 residues. In nucleotides, the CDR3 is TGTGCCCGGGGCGGCGGGAACTTC. This translates into CARGGGNF.

This clone was detected only once. The rearrangement joins TRBV7-6 to TRBJ1-1, with 7 bases fitting TRBD1. The germline CDR1 and CDR2 sequences are SGHVS and FNYEAQ. V gave up 4 bases and J gave up 0 bases; unmatched junction bases: 5. The CDR3 consists of 15 residues. This chain's CDR3 is CASSWTGSMNTEAFF. CDR3 sequence (DNA): TGTGCCAGCAGCTGGACAGGCAGCATGAACACTGAAGCTTTCTTT.

The chain recombines TRBV5-1 with TRBJ2-7, with TRBD2 as a possible D gene (6 bases). V lost 3 bases to trimming and J lost 7 bases, with 14 bases between them. There are 13 residues in the CDR3. The germline V gene has CDR1 SGHRS and CDR2 YFSETQ. CDR3 region: CASSSTGGAEQYF. Here the CDR3 DNA reads TGCGCCAGCAGCTCAACGGGCGGGGCGGAGCAGTACTTC.

This clone appeared a single time. The CDR3 bases are TGTGCCAGCAGCTCCGGGGGTAGGCAAGAGACCCAGTACTTC. The encoded protein is CASSSGGRQETQYF. This chain uses TRBV7-9 with TRBJ2-5, with a tentative D call TRBD2 (6 bases). V was clipped by 4 bases and J by 2 bases, with 11 bases between them. There are 14 residues in the CDR3. Germline V CDR1 and CDR2: SEHNR, FQNEAQ (reference sequence). Full variable domain (remainder filled in from reference TRBV7-9 and TRBJ2-5): DTGVSQNPRHKITKRGQNVTFRCDPISEHNRLYWYRQTLGQGPEFLTYFQNEAQLEKSRLLSDRFSAERPKGSFSTLEIQRTEQGDSAMYLCASSSGGRQETQYFGPGTRLLVL.

The chain couples TRBV9 to TRBJ1-4; D gene ambiguous. Germline values: CDR1 SGDLS, CDR2 YYNGEE. Trimming removed 4 bases from V and 6 bases from J, with 16 bases in between. The length of the CDR3 is 15 residues. CDR3: CASSPAGVLDEKLFF. DNA of the CDR3: TGTGCCAGCAGCCCCGCCGGGGTCTTGGATGAAAAACTGTTTTTT.

This sequence joins TRBV3-1 (or the pseudogene TRBV3-2) and TRBJ1-3, with D unclear. Trimming removed 4 bases at V and 4 bases at J, with 8 bases between. Germline V gene data show CDR1 as LGHDT and CDR2 as YNNKEL (reference sequence). The CDR3 runs to 13 residues. As DNA, the CDR3 is TGTGCCAGCAGCCGCAACAAAGGAAACACCATATATTTT. It yields the protein CASSRNKGNTIYF.